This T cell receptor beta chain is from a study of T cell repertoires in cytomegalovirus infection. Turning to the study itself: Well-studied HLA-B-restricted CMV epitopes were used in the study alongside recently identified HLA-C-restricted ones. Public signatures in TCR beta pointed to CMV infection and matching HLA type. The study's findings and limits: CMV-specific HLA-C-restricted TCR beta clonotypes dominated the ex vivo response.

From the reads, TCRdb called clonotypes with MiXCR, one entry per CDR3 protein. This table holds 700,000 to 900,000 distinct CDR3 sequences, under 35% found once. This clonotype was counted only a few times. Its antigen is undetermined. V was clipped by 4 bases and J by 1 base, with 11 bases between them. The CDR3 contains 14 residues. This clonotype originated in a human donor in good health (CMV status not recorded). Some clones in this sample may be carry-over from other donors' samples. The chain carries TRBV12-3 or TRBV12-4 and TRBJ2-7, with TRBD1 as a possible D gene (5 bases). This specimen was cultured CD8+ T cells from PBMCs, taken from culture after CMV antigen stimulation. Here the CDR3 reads CASSWAGLSYEQYF. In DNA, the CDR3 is TGTGCCAGCAGTTGGGCAGGGTTGTCCTACGAGCAGTACTTC.